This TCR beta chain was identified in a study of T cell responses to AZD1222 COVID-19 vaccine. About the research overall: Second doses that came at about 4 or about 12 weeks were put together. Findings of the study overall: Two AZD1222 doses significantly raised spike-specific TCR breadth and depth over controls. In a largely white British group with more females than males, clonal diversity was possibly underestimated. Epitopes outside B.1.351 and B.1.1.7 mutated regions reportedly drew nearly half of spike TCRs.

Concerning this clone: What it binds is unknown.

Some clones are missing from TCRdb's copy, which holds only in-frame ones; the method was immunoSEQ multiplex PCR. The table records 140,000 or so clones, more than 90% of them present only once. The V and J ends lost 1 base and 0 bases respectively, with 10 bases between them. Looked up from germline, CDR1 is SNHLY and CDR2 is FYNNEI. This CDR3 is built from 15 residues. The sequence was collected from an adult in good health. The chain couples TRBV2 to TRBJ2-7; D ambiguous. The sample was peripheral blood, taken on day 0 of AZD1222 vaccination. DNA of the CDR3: TGTGCCAGCAGTGAAGGACAACCGAGCTCCTACGAGCAGTACTTC. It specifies CASSEGQPSSYEQYF.